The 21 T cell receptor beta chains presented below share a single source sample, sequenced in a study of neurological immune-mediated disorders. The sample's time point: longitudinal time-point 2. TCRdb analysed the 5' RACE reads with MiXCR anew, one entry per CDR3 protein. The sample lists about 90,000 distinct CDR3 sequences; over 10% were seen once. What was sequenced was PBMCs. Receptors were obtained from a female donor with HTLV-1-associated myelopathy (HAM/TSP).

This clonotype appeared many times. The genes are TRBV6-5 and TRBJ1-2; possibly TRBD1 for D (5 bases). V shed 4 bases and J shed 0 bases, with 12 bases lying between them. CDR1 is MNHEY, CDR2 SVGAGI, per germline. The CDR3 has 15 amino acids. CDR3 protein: CASSLGVNTNYGYTF. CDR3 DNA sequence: TGTGCCAGCAGTTTAGGGGTTAATACTAACTATGGCTACACCTTC.

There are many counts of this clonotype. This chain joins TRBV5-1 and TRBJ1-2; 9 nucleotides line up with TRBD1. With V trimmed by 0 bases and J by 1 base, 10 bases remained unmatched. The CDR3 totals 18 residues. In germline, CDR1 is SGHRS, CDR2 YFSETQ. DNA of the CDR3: TGCGCCAGCAGCTTGGAAGGACAGGGGCGACGCTTTAACTATGGCTACACCTTC. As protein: CASSLEGQGRRFNYGYTF.

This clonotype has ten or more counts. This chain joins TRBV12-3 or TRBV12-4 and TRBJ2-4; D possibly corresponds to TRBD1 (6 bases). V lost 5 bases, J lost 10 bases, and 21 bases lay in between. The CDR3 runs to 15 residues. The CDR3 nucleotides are TGTGCCAGCAGTAAGACAGGATTCGTCTTCGGGATTCAGTACTTC. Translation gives CASSKTGFVFGIQYF.

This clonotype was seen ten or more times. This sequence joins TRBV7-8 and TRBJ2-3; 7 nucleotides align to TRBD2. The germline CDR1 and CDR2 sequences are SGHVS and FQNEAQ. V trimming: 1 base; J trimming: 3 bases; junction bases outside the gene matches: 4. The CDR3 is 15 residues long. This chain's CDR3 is CASSLELADTDTQYF. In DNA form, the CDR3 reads TGTGCCAGCAGCTTAGAGCTAGCGGATACAGATACGCAGTATTTT.

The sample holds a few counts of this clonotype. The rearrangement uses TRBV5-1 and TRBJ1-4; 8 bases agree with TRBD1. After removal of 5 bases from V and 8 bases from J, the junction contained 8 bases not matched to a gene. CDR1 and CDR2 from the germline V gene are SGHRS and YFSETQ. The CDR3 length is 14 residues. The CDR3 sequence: CASSLTGGNEKLFF. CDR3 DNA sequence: TGCGCCAGCAGTCTTACAGGGGGGAACGAAAAACTGTTTTTT.

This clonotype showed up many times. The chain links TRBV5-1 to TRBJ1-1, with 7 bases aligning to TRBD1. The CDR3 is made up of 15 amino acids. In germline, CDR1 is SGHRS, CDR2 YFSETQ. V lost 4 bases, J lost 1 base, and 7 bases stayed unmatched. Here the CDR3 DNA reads TGCGCCAGCAGCGTTCTCGGGACAGCGAACACTGAAGCTTTCTTT. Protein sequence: CASSVLGTANTEAFF.

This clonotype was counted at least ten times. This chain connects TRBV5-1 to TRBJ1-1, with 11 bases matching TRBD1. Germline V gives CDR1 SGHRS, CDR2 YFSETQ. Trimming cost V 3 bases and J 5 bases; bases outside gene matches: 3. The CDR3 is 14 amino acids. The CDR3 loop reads CASSSGQGETEAFF. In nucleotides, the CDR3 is TGCGCCAGCAGCTCGGGACAGGGGGAGACTGAAGCTTTCTTT. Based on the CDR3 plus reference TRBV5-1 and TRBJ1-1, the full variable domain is KAGVTQTPRYLIKTRGQQVTLSCSPISGHRSVSWYQQTPGQGLQFLFEYFSETQRNKGNFPGRFSGRQFSNSRSEMNVSTLELGDSALYLCASSSGQGETEAFFGQGTRLTVV.

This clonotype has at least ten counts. The CDR3 DNA reads as TGTGCCAGCAGCCAAGAAAGGGTACTGAGTGAGCAGTTCTTC. This codes for CASSQERVLSEQFF. V is TRBV3-1 and J is TRBJ2-1; D is uncertain. Trimming took off 0 bases at V and 9 bases at J, with 12 bases between the two ends. The V gene's germline CDR1 is LGHDT and CDR2 YNNKEL (reference sequence). This CDR3 contains 14 residues.

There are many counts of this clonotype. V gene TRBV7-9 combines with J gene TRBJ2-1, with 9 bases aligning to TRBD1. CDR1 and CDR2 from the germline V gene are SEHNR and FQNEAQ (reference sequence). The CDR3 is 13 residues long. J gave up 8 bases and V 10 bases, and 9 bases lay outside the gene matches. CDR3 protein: CAIVRDREDEQFF. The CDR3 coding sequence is TGTGCCATCGTGCGGGACAGGGAGGATGAGCAGTTCTTC.

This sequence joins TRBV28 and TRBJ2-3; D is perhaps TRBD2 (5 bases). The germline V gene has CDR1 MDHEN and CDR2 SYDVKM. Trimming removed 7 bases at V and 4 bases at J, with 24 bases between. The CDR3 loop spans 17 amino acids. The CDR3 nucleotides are TGTGCCAGCAAGGGAGTTACGGGCTCGGCCCCCCCAGATACGCAGTATTTT. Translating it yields CASKGVTGSAPPDTQYF.

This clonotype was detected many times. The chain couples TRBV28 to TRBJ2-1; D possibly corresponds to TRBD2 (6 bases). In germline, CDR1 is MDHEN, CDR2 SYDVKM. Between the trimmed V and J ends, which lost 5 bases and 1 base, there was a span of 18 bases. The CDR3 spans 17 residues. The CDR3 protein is CASSEGRARGSYNEQFF. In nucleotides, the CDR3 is TGTGCCAGCAGTGAAGGGCGGGCCCGGGGGTCCTACAATGAGCAGTTCTTC.

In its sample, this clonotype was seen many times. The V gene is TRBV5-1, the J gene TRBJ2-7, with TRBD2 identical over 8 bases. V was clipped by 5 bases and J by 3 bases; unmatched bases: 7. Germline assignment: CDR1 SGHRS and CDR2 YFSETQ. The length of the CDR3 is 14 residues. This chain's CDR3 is CASRSGSLFYEQYF. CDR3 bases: TGCGCCAGCAGGAGCGGGAGCCTCTTCTACGAGCAGTACTTC. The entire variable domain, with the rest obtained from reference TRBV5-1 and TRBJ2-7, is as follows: KAGVTQTPRYLIKTRGQQVTLSCSPISGHRSVSWYQQTPGQGLQFLFEYFSETQRNKGNFPGRFSGRQFSNSRSEMNVSTLELGDSALYLCASRSGSLFYEQYFGPGTRLTVT.

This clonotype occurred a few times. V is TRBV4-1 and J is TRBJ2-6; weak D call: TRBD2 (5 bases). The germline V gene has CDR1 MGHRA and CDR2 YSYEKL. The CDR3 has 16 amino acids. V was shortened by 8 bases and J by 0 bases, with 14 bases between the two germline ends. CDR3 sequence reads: CASAEGIPSGANVLTF. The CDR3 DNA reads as TGCGCCAGCGCTGAGGGAATTCCCTCTGGGGCCAACGTCCTGACTTTC.

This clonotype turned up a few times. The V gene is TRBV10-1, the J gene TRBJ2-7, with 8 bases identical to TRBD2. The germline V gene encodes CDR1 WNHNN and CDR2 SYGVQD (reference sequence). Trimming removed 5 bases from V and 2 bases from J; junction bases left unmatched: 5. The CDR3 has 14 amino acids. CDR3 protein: CASSPTGLAYEQYF. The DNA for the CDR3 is TGCGCCAGCAGTCCAACGGGACTAGCCTACGAGCAGTACTTC.

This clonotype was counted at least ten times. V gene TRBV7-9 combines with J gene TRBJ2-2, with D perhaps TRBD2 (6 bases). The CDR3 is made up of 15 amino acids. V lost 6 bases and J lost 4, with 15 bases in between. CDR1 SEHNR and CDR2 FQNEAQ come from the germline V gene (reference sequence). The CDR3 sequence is CASRNRDFLTGELFF. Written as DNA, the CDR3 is TGTGCCAGCAGAAACCGGGACTTCCTCACCGGGGAGCTGTTTTTT. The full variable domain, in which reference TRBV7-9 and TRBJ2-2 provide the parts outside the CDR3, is DTGVSQNPRHKITKRGQNVTFRCDPISEHNRLYWYRQTLGQGPEFLTYFQNEAQLEKSRLLSDRFSAERPKGSFSTLEIQRTEQGDSAMYLCASRNRDFLTGELFFGEGSRLTVL.

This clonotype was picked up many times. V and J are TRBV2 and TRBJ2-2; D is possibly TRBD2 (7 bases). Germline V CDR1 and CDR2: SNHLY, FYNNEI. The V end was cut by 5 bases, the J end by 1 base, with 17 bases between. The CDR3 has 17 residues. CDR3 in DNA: TGTGCCAGCAGTTGGATAGAAGGGGGGGGGAACACCGGGGAGCTGTTTTTT. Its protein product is CASSWIEGGGNTGELFF.

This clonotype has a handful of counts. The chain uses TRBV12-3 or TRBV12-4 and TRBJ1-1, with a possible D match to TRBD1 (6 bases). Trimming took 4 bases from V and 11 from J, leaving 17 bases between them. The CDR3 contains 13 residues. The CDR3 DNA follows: TGTGCCAGCAGTTGGGGGGGGCAGGGGTCTGCTTTCTTT. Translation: CASSWGGQGSAFF.

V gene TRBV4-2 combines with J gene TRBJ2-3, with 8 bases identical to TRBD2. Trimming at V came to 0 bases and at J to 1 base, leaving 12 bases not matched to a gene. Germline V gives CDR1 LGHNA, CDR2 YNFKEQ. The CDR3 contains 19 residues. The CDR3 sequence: CASSQDKRGRPAGTDTQYF. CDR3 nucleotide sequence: TGTGCCAGCAGCCAAGATAAGCGGGGGAGACCGGCGGGCACAGATACGCAGTATTTT.

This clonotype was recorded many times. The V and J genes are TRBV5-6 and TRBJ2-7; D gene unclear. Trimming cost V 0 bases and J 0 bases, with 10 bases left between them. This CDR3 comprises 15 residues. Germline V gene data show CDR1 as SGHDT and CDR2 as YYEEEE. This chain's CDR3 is CASSLAGTVSYEQYF. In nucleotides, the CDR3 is TGTGCCAGCAGCTTGGCCGGAACCGTCTCCTACGAGCAGTACTTC. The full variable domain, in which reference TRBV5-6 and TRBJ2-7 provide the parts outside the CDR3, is DAGVTQSPTHLIKTRGQQVTLRCSPKSGHDTVSWYQQALGQGPQFIFQYYEEEERQRGNFPDRFSGHQFPNYSSELNVNALLLGDSALYLCASSLAGTVSYEQYFGPGTRLTVT.

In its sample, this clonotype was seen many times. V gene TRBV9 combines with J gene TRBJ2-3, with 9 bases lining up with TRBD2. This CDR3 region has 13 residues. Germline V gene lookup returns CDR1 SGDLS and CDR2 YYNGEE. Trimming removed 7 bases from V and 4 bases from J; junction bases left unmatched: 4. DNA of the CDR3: TGTGCCAGCCGTGGCGGGGGGGCAGATACGCAGTATTTT. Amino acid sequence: CASRGGGADTQYF. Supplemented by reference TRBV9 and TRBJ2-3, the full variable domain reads DSGVTQTPKHLITATGQRVTLRCSPRSGDLSVYWYQQSLDQGLQFLIQYYNGEERAKGNILERFSAQQFPDLHSELNLSSLELGDSALYFCASRGGGADTQYFGPGTRLTVL.

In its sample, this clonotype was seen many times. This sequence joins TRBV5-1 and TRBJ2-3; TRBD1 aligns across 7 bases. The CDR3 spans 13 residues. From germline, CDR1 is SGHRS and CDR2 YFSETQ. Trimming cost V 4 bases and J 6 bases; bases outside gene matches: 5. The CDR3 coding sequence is TGCGCCAGCAGCGCCCAGGGGGATGATACGCAGTATTTT. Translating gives CASSAQGDDTQYF.